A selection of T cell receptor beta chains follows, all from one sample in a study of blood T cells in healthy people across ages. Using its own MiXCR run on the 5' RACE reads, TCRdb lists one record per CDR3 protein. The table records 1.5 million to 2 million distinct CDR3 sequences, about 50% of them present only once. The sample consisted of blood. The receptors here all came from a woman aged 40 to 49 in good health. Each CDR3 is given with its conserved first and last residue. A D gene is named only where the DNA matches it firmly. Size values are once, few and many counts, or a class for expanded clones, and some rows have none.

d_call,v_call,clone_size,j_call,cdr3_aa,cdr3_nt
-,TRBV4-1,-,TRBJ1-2,CASSQSTGGSCTF,TGCGCCAGCAGCCAATCGACAGGCGGGTCTTGCACCTTC
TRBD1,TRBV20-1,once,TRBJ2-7,CSARAGQGGREQYF,TGCAGTGCTAGAGCAGGACAGGGGGGCCGCGAGCAGTACTTC
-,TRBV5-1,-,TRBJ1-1,CASQGREAEAFF,TGCGCCAGCCAGGGAAGAGAGGCTGAAGCTTTCTTT
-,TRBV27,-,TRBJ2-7,CASSQGGSFGEQYF,TGTGCCAGCAGCCAAGGGGGTAGCTTCGGCGAGCAGTACTTC
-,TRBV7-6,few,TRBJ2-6,CASSPLYGEPGANVLTF,TGTGCCAGCAGCCCGCTCTATGGCGAACCTGGGGCCAACGTCCTGACTTTC
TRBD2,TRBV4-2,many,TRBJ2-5,CASSQDPGLAPETQYF,TGTGCCAGCAGCCAAGATCCGGGACTAGCCCCAGAGACCCAGTACTTC
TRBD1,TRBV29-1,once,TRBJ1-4,CSTYSGTGDEKLFF,TGCAGTACCTACTCCGGGACAGGGGATGAAAAACTGTTTTTT
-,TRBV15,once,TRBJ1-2,CATSPRRVNYGYTF,TGTGCCACCAGCCCCAGAAGAGTTAACTATGGCTACACCTTC
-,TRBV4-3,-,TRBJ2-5,CASSQDPYGVETQYF,TGCGCCAGCAGCCAAGATCCGTACGGGGTGGAGACCCAGTACTTC
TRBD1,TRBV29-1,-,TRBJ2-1,CSVGGQGMVNEQFF,TGCAGCGTTGGGGGACAGGGTATGGTCAATGAGCAGTTCTTC
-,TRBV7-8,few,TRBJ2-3,CASYPSEGSGGTDTQYF,TGTGCCAGCTACCCCTCGGAGGGGTCGGGCGGCACAGATACGCAGTATTTT
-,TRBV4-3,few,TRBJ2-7,CASSQGPLGWYF,TGCGCCAGCAGCCAAGGCCCCCTGGGCTGGTACTTC
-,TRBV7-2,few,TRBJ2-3,CASSLAARGGTQYF,TGTGCCAGCAGCTTAGCTGCGCGAGGGGGTACGCAGTATTTT
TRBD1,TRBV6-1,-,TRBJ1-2,CASSDKDRDYGYTF,TGTGCCAGCAGTGACAAGGACAGGGACTATGGCTACACCTTC
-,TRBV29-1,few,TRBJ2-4,CSVASGDKNIQYF,TGCAGCGTTGCCTCGGGGGATAAAAACATTCAGTACTTC
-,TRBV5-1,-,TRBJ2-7,CASSSDISLYEQYF,TGCGCCAGCAGTTCAGACATATCACTCTACGAGCAGTACTTC
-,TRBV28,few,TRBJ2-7,CASSLWGVTFDEQYF,TGTGCCAGCAGCCTTTGGGGAGTGACCTTCGACGAGCAGTACTTC
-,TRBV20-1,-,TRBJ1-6,CSARPWTVSSYNSPLHF,TGCAGTGCTAGACCCTGGACTGTTAGCTCCTATAATTCACCCCTCCACTTT
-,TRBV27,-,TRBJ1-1,CASHDSYTEAFF,TGTGCCAGCCATGACAGCTACACTGAAGCTTTCTTT
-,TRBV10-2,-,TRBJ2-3,CASSATGLSTDTQYF,TGCGCCAGCAGTGCGACGGGGTTAAGCACAGATACGCAGTATTTT
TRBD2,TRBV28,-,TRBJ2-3,CASSMVQIAGGPQDTQYF,TGTGCCAGCAGTATGGTCCAAATAGCGGGGGGCCCACAAGATACGCAGTATTTT
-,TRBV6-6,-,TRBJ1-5,CASRQGGVAGNQPQHF,TGTGCCAGCAGACAGGGCGGGGTCGCGGGCAATCAGCCCCAGCATTTT
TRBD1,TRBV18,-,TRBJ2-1,CASSPSMTGSYVDNEQFF,TGTGCCAGCTCACCATCGATGACAGGGTCATATGTGGACAATGAGCAGTTCTTC
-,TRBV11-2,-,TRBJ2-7,CASSLAPRQVDEQYF,TGTGCCAGCAGCTTAGCACCTCGACAGGTAGACGAGCAGTACTTC
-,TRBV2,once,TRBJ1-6,CASSRQAYNSPLHF,TGTGCCAGCAGCAGACAGGCCTATAATTCACCCCTCCACTTT
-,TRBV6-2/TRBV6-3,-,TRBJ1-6,CASTRDNYSPLHF,TGTGCCAGCACCCGAGACAACTATTCACCCCTCCACTTT
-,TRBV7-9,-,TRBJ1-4,CASSATGTMGEKLFF,TGTGCCAGCAGCGCAACAGGCACTATGGGGGAAAAACTGTTTTTT
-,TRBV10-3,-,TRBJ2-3,CAISESGSRGDTQYF,TGTGCCATCAGTGAGTCTGGGTCTCGGGGAGATACGCAGTATTTT
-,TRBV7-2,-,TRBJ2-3,CASSLAQPTVDTQYF,TGTGCCAGCAGCTTAGCCCAACCTACGGTAGATACGCAGTATTTT
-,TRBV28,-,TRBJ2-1,CASSFTGQVIDNEQFF,TGTGCCAGCAGTTTCACAGGCCAGGTGATAGACAATGAGCAGTTCTTC
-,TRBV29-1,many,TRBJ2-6,CSVRSRLAGANVLTF,TGCAGCGTTAGGTCGAGATTAGCTGGGGCCAACGTCCTGACTTTC
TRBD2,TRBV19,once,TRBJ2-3,CASSKGGLAGGTDTQYF,TGTGCCAGTAGTAAGGGCGGACTAGCGGGCGGCACAGATACGCAGTATTTT
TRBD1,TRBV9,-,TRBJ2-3,CASSPRTGVGITDTQYF,TGTGCCAGCAGCCCAAGGACAGGGGTTGGGATCACAGATACGCAGTATTTT
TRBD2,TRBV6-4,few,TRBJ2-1,CASSESGEYNEQFF,TGTGCCAGCAGTGAGAGCGGGGAATACAATGAGCAGTTCTTC
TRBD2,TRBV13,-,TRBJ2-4,CASSLGTSGGHRGNIQYF,TGTGCCAGCAGCTTAGGTACTAGCGGGGGACACCGGGGAAACATTCAGTACTTC
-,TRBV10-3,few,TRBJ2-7,CAISEYRGYEQYF,TGTGCCATCAGTGAGTATCGGGGCTACGAGCAGTACTTC